A single sample gave rise to the 26 T cell receptor beta chains below, sequenced in a study of blood T cell repertoires in COVID-19. Repertoires were generated with immunoSEQ multiplex PCR, while TCRdb's copy carries only in-frame clones and drops some. The table records 90,000 to 150,000 clones, approximately 81% of them present only once. The sample taken for sequencing was peripheral blood. All receptors come from a man aged 55 to 69 with acute or convalescent COVID-19.

The chain couples TRBV4-2 to TRBJ1-4; TRBD1 aligns across 9 bases. From germline, CDR1 is LGHNA and CDR2 YNFKEQ. V gave up 5 bases and J gave up 0 bases; unmatched junction bases: 13. The CDR3 spans 19 residues. The CDR3 here is CASSNSAGTGRATNEKLFF. The CDR3, as DNA: TGTGCCAGCAGCAATTCTGCCGGGACAGGGAGAGCAACTAATGAAAAACTGTTTTTT.

The V and J genes are TRBV27 and TRBJ1-5, with D maybe TRBD1 (6 bases). With 6 bases removed from V and 3 bases from J, the gap between germline ends came to 12 bases. The CDR3 has 14 amino acids. Germline V lookup: CDR1 MNHEY, CDR2 SMNVEV (reference sequence). CDR3 protein: CASRGGGNNQPQHF. CDR3 nucleotides: TGTGCCAGCAGGGGAGGGGGGAACAATCAGCCCCAGCATTTT.

The J gene is TRBJ2-7, the V gene TRBV28, with a weak D call TRBD2 (6 bases). The CDR3 loop spans 16 amino acids. Germline V gene data show CDR1 as MDHEN and CDR2 as SYDVKM. The V end lost 5 bases, the J end lost 1 base, and 18 bases lay between the germline ends. The CDR3: CASSLGIAAISYEQYF. The DNA of the CDR3 is TGTGCCAGCAGTCTCGGGATAGCGGCCATATCCTACGAGCAGTACTTC.

The chain couples TRBV27 to TRBJ1-2; 8 nucleotides match TRBD1. Germline V gives CDR1 MNHEY, CDR2 SMNVEV (reference sequence). Losses at the gene ends were 5 bases for V and 6 bases for J; bases not matched to a gene: 17. This CDR3 spans 17 amino acids. CDR3 DNA sequence: TGTGCCAGCAGTCCCTTTCCAGGAGGACAGGGTGCGGATGGCTACACCTTC. Its translation: CASSPFPGGQGADGYTF.

This clone came up once. This chain links TRBV14 with TRBJ2-1; no reliable D call. There are 12 residues in the CDR3. V lost 0 bases, J lost 13 bases, and 10 bases lay in between. CDR1 and CDR2 (germline): SGHDN, FVKESK. CDR3 in amino acids: CASSQDMRAQFF. CDR3 bases: TGTGCCAGCAGCCAAGATATGAGAGCTCAGTTCTTC.

The V and J genes are TRBV5-1 and TRBJ2-2, with 7 bases matching TRBD1. This CDR3 comprises 14 residues. Per germline, CDR1 SGHRS and CDR2 YFSETQ. Trimming cost V 4 bases and J 6 bases; bases outside gene matches: 6. This CDR3 reads CASSVTGESGELFF. In nucleotides, the CDR3 is TGCGCCAGCAGCGTTACAGGGGAATCCGGGGAGCTGTTTTTT.

The rearrangement links TRBV5-1 to TRBJ2-3; possibly TRBD2 for D (6 bases). Germline V gives CDR1 SGHRS, CDR2 YFSETQ. There are 14 residues in the CDR3. V gave up 3 bases and J gave up 1 base, with 9 bases separating them. The CDR3 loop reads CASSSGLRTDTQYF. Written as DNA, the CDR3 is TGCGCCAGCAGCTCGGGACTCCGCACAGATACGCAGTATTTT.

The chain employs TRBV9 and TRBJ1-3, with unresolved D. CDR1 SGDLS and CDR2 YYNGEE come from the germline V gene. This CDR3 has 14 residues. The V end was cut by 3 bases, the J end by 3 bases, with 10 bases between. DNA for the CDR3: TGTGCCAGCAGCGGATTAGGAGGTGGAAACACCATATATTTT. Protein: CASSGLGGGNTIYF.

The table lists this clone with a count of one. V and J are TRBV7-9 and TRBJ1-2; 7 nucleotides align to TRBD1. From germline, CDR1 is SEHNR and CDR2 FQNEAQ (reference sequence). CDR3 length equals 14 residues. The ends lost 5 bases at V and 12 bases at J; junction bases unmatched: 15. The CDR3, as DNA: TGTGCCAGCAGCCCCCTGGACAGGTGGGGAGAGAACACCTTC. Its translation: CASSPLDRWGENTF.

This sequence joins TRBV6-5 and TRBJ2-2; D is uncertain. Trimming stripped 9 bases from V and 2 bases from J, with 16 bases between. The CDR3 totals 15 residues. CDR1 and CDR2 (germline): MNHEY, SVGAGI. CDR3 sequence (DNA): TGTGCCAGTTCCTACTTCTCTCCTAACACCGGGGAGCTGTTTTTT. Protein: CASSYFSPNTGELFF.

The rearrangement links TRBV11-3 to TRBJ1-5, with D perhaps matching TRBD1 (5 bases). The CDR3 length is 16 residues. Looked up from germline, CDR1 is SGHNT and CDR2 is YENEEA. V was trimmed by 1 base and J by 0 bases, leaving 10 bases between them. The CDR3 DNA reads TGTGCCAGCAGCTTAGGGACGGGGGATAGCAATCAGCCCCAGCATTTT. Its translation: CASSLGTGDSNQPQHF.

This sequence joins TRBV29-1 and TRBJ2-1, with 13 bases aligning to TRBD2. V shed 7 bases, J shed 9 bases, and the junction held 6 bases outside the gene matches. The CDR3 spans 13 residues. The V gene's germline CDR1 is SQVTM and CDR2 ANQGSEA. CDR3 DNA sequence: TGCAGCGGGACTAGCGGGAGTCGGGGTGAGCAGTTCTTC. Its translation: CSGTSGSRGEQFF.

V gene TRBV30 combines with J gene TRBJ1-2, with 9 bases identical to TRBD1. After removal of 8 bases from V and 7 bases from J, the junction contained 8 bases not matched to a gene. The CDR3 is 12 residues long. CDR1 is GTSNPN, CDR2 SVGIG, per germline (reference sequence). CDR3 sequence reads: CARRQGVSGYTF. Written as DNA, the CDR3 is TGTGCCCGGCGACAGGGGGTGTCTGGCTACACCTTC.

V gene TRBV21-1 combines with J gene TRBJ1-5; the table calls TRBD1, which could not be checked here. TRBV21-1 is a pseudogene segment. The CDR3 has 14 residues. The CDR3: CASSPRGGNQPQHF. CDR3 DNA: TGTGCCAGCAGCCCCCGAGGGGGAAATCAGCCCCAGCATTTT.

This chain links TRBV23-1 with TRBJ2-2; 9 positions match TRBD2. TRBV23-1 is placed among ORFs of uncertain function. V was clipped by 0 bases and J by 4 bases; unmatched bases: 9. CDR3 length equals 18 residues. The DNA of the CDR3 is TGCGCCAGCAGTCAATCGTTTACGACTAGCGGAGCCACCGGGGAGCTGTTTTTT. Translation gives CASSQSFTTSGATGELFF.

Here the CDR3 reads CASSQDLGAGNIQYF. The CDR3 coding sequence is TGTGCCAGCAGCCAAGATTTGGGGGCGGGAAACATTCAGTACTTC. V gene TRBV3-1 (or the pseudogene TRBV3-2) combines with J gene TRBJ2-4; D possibly corresponds to TRBD1 (6 bases). Germline CDR1 and CDR2: LGHDT and YNNKEL (reference sequence). The length of the CDR3 is 15 residues. The V end was cut by 0 bases, the J end by 6 bases, with 12 bases between.

J is TRBJ2-7 and V is TRBV7-6, with 9 positions matching TRBD2. The germline V gene has CDR1 SGHVS and CDR2 FNYEAQ. There are 17 residues in the CDR3. Losses at the gene ends were 1 base for V and 0 bases for J; bases not matched to a gene: 7. The DNA of the CDR3 is TGTGCCAGCAGCTTAGGAGGCGTAGCGGGAGACTCCTACGAGCAGTACTTC. As protein: CASSLGGVAGDSYEQYF.

Comments on this clone: This specimen includes other DNA sequences encoding the same CDR3. The chain joins TRBV5-1 to TRBJ2-1; 13 bases fit TRBD2. CDR1 is SGHRS and CDR2 is YFSETQ in the germline V gene. Unmatched junction bases numbered 4, after V lost 3 bases and J lost 10 bases. There are 14 residues in the CDR3. CDR3 DNA sequence: TGCGCCAGCAGCTCCGGACTAGCGGGAGCGGAGCAGTTCTTC. It yields the protein CASSSGLAGAEQFF.

This clone was picked up one time. This chain connects TRBV15 to TRBJ1-1; 7 bases line up with TRBD1. Looked up from germline, CDR1 is LNHNV and CDR2 is YYDKDF (reference sequence). This CDR3 region has 16 residues. V gave up 1 base and J gave up 2 bases; unmatched junction bases: 7. CDR3 DNA: TGTGCCACCAGCAGAGGAACCGGGACAGCCAACACTGAAGCTTTCTTT. This translates into CATSRGTGTANTEAFF.

This sequence joins TRBV6-2 or TRBV6-3 and TRBJ1-1; TRBD1 matches 10 bases. This CDR3 is 15 amino acids long. CDR1 is MNHEY and CDR2 is SVGEGT in the germline V gene. Losses at the gene ends were 5 bases for V and 1 base for J; bases not matched to a gene: 4. The CDR3 DNA sequence: TGTGCCAGCAGTCTGGGACAGGGGAAGAACACTGAAGCTTTCTTT. Its translation: CASSLGQGKNTEAFF.

This rearrangement joins TRBV7-2 to TRBJ2-1; possibly TRBD1 for D (6 bases). V shed 4 bases and J shed 3 bases, with 13 bases lying between them. CDR3 length: 15 amino acids. Germline V gives CDR1 SGHTA, CDR2 FQGNSA. CDR3 residues: CASSSRDINYNEQFF. DNA for the CDR3: TGTGCCAGCAGCTCCCGGGACATCAACTACAATGAGCAGTTCTTC.

The chain has TRBV7-2 and TRBJ2-5, with a possible D match to TRBD2 (6 bases). Deletions cut 5 bases from V and 5 bases from J, with 15 bases between. CDR3 length: 14 residues. CDR1 is SGHTA and CDR2 is FQGNSA in the germline V gene. The CDR3 bases are TGTGCCAGCAGCACCACCGGAGGGCCGGAGACCCAGTACTTC. Its protein is CASSTTGGPETQYF.

This chain joins TRBV5-1 and TRBJ2-3; tentative D call: TRBD1 (6 bases). There are 17 residues in the CDR3. Deletions cut 5 bases from V and 0 bases from J, with 19 bases between. Germline CDR1 SGHRS, CDR2 YFSETQ. CDR3 DNA sequence: TGCGCCAGCAGTCCCTTTGGACAGCCCGCTAGCACAGATACGCAGTATTTT. Translation gives CASSPFGQPASTDTQYF.

V gene TRBV4-1 combines with J gene TRBJ2-1, with 8 bases matching TRBD2. Germline CDR1 is MGHRA and CDR2 is YSYEKL. Unmatched junction bases numbered 9, after V lost 1 base and J lost 7 bases. The CDR3 is made up of 16 amino acids. As DNA, the CDR3 is TGCGCCAGCAGCCAAGGGATGGCAGCGGGAGCGAATGAGCAGTTCTTC. Translating gives CASSQGMAAGANEQFF.

V is TRBV4-3 and J is TRBJ2-7; D may be TRBD2 (5 bases). The germline V gene encodes CDR1 LGHNA and CDR2 YSLEER. With 0 bases removed from V and 2 bases from J, the gap between germline ends came to 11 bases. This CDR3 has 15 residues. The DNA for the CDR3 is TGCGCCAGCAGCCAAGAAGGCGGGTCCCCCTACGAGCAGTACTTC. Translated, it gives CASSQEGGSPYEQYF.

The chain is built from TRBV7-2 and TRBJ1-5, with D uncertain. The ends were cut back, 5 bases at V and 9 bases at J, with 14 bases in the middle. The CDR3 consists of 13 residues. Germline V lookup: CDR1 SGHTA, CDR2 FQGNSA. The CDR3 nucleotides read TGTGCCAGCAGCCTGGAGGGATCCGGGCCCCAGCATTTT. It specifies CASSLEGSGPQHF. Using reference TRBV7-2 and TRBJ1-5 for the parts outside the CDR3, the full variable domain is GAGVSQSPSNKVTEKGKDVELRCDPISGHTALYWYRQSLGQGLEFLIYFQGNSAPDKSGLPSDRFSAERTGGSVSTLTIQRTQQEDSAVYLCASSLEGSGPQHFGDGTRLSIL.